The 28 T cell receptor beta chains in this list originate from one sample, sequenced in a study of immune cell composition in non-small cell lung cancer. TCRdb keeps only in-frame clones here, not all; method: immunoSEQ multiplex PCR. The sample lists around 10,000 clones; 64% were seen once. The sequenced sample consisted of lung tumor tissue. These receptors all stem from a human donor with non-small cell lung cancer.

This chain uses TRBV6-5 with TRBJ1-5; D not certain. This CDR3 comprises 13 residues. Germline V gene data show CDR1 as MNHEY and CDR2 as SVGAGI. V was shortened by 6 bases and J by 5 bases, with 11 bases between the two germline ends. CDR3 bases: TGTGCCAGCAGGTCAGACAATTATCAGCCCCAGCATTTT. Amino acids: CASRSDNYQPQHF.

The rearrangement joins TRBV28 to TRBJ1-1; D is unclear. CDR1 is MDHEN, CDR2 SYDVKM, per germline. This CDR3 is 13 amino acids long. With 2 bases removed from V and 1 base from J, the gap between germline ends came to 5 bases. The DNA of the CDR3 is TGTGCCAGCAGTTTAACGAGGAACACTGAAGCTTTCTTT. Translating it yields CASSLTRNTEAFF.

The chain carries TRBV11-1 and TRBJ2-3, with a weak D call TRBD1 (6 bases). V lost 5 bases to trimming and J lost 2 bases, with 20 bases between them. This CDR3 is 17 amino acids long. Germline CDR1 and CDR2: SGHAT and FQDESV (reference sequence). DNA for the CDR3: TGTGCCAGCAGCGCGATGGGGGCGGCGATGCCCACAGATACGCAGTATTTT. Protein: CASSAMGAAMPTDTQYF. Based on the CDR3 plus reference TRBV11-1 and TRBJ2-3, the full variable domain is EAEVAQSPRYKITEKSQAVAFWCDPISGHATLYWYRQILGQGPELLVQFQDESVVDDSQLPKDRFSAERLKGVDSTLKIQPAELGDSAMYLCASSAMGAAMPTDTQYFGPGTRLTVL.

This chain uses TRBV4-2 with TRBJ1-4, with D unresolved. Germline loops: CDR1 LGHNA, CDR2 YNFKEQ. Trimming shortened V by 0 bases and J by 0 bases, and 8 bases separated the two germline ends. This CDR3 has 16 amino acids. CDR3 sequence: CASSQDGSATNEKLFF. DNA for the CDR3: TGTGCCAGCAGCCAAGATGGGAGTGCAACTAATGAAAAACTGTTTTTT.

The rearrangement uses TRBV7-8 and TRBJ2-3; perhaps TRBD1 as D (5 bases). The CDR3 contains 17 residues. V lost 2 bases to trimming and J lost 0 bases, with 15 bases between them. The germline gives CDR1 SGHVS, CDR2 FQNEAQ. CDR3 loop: CASSLLHRTGSTDTQYF. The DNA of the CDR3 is TGTGCCAGCAGCTTACTACACCGTACAGGTAGCACAGATACGCAGTATTTT.

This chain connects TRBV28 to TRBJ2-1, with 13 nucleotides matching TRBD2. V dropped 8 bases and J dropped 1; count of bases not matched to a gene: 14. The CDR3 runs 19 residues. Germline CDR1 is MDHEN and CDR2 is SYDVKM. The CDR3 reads CASEQRTSGSRRSYNEQFF. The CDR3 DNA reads TGTGCCAGCGAACAAAGGACTAGCGGGAGTAGGAGGTCCTACAATGAGCAGTTCTTC. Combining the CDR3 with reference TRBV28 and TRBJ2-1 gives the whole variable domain DVKVTQSSRYLVKRTGEKVFLECVQDMDHENMFWYRQDPGLGLRLIYFSYDVKMKEKGDIPEGYSVSREKKERFSLILESASTNQTSMYLCASEQRTSGSRRSYNEQFFGPGTRLTVL.

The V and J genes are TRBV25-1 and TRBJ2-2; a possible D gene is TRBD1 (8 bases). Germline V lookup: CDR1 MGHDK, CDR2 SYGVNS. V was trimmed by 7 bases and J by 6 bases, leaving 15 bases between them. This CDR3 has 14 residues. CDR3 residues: CASKPQGGAGELFF. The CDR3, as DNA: TGTGCCAGCAAACCACAGGGGGGGGCCGGGGAGCTGTTTTTT.

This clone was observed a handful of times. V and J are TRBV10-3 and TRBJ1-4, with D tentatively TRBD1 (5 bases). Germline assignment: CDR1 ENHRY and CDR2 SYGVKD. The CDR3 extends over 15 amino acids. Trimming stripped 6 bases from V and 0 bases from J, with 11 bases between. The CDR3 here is CAIRGGVATNEKLFF. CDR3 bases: TGTGCCATCAGGGGGGGGGTTGCAACTAATGAAAAACTGTTTTTT.

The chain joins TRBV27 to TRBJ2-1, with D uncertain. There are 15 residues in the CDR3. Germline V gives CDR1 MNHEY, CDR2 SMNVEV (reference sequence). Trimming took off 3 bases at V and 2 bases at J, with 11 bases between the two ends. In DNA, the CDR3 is TGTGCCAGCAGTTTTTCACAGTCCCCCTACAATGAGCAGTTCTTC. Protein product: CASSFSQSPYNEQFF.

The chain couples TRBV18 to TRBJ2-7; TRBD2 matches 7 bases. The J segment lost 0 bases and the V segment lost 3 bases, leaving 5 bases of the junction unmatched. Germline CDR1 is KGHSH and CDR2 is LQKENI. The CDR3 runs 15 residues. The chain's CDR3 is CASSPSSGNSYEQYF. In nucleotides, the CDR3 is TGTGCCAGCTCACCGTCCAGCGGGAACTCCTACGAGCAGTACTTC.

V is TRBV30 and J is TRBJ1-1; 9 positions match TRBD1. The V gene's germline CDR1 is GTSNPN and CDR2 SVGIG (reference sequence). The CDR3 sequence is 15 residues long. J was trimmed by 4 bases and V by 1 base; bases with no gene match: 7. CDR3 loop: CAWSEPGTGLTEAFF. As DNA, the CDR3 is TGTGCCTGGAGTGAACCCGGGACAGGGCTCACTGAAGCTTTCTTT.

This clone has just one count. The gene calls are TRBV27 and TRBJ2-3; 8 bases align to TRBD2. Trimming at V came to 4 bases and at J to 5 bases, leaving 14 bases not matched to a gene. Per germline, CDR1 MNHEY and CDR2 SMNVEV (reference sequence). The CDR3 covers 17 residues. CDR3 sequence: CASSSDQRAGVQDTQYF. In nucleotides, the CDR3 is TGTGCCAGCAGTTCCGACCAGAGAGCGGGAGTTCAAGATACGCAGTATTTT.

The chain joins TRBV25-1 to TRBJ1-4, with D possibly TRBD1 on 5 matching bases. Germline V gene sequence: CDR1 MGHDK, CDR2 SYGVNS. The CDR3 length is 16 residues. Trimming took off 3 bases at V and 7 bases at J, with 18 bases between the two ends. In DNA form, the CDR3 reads TGTGCCAGCAGTGACCCCCACTCCAGGGCCGTTGAAAAACTGTTTTTT. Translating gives CASSDPHSRAVEKLFF.

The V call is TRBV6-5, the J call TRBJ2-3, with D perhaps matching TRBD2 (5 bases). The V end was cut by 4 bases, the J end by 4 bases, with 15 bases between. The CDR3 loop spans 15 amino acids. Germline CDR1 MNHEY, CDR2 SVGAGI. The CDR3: CASSSRAFLPDTQYF. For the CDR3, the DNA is TGTGCCAGCAGTTCGCGGGCCTTCCTGCCAGATACGCAGTATTTT.

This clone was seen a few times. The DNA of the CDR3 is TGTGCCAGCAATGGGGCGGGCAATCAGCCCCAGCATTTT. Protein product: CASNGAGNQPQHF. This rearrangement joins TRBV28 to TRBJ1-5, with D tentatively TRBD1 (5 bases). The CDR3 extends over 13 amino acids. The germline V and J ends were trimmed by 7 bases and 2 bases, with 9 bases remaining between them. The germline V gene has CDR1 MDHEN and CDR2 SYDVKM.

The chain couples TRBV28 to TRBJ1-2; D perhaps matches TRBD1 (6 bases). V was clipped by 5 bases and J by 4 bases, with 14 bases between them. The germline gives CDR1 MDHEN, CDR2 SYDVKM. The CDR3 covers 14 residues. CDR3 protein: CASSMTGGAYGYTF. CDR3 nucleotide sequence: TGTGCCAGCAGTATGACAGGAGGTGCCTATGGCTACACCTTC.

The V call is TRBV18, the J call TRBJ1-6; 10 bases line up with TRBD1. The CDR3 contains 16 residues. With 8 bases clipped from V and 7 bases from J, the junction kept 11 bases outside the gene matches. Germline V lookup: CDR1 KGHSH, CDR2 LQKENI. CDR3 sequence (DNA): TGTGCCAGCCGAAGGACAGGGGGAACGTTAAATTCACCCCTCCACTTT. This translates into CASRRTGGTLNSPLHF.

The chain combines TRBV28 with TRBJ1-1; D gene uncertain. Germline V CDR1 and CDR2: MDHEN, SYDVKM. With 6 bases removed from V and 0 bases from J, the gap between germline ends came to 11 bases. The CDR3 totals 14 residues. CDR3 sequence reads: CASRLGPMNTEAFF. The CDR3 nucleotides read TGTGCCAGCAGACTTGGTCCCATGAACACTGAAGCTTTCTTT.

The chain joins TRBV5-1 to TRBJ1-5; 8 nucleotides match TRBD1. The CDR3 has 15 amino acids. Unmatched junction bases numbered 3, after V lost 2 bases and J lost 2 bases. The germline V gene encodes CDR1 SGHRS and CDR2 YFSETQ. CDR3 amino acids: CASSLSGQGNQPQHF. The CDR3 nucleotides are TGCGCCAGCAGCTTATCGGGACAGGGCAATCAGCCCCAGCATTTT.

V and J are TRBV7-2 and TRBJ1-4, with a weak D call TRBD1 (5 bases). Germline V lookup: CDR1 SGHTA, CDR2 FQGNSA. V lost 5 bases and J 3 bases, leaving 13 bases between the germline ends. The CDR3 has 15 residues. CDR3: CASSPLAGPNEKLFF. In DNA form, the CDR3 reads TGTGCCAGCAGCCCGCTTGCGGGACCTAATGAAAAACTGTTTTTT. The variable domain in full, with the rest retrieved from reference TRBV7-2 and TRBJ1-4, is GAGVSQSPSNKVTEKGKDVELRCDPISGHTALYWYRQSLGQGLEFLIYFQGNSAPDKSGLPSDRFSAERTGGSVSTLTIQRTQQEDSAVYLCASSPLAGPNEKLFFGSGTQLSVL.

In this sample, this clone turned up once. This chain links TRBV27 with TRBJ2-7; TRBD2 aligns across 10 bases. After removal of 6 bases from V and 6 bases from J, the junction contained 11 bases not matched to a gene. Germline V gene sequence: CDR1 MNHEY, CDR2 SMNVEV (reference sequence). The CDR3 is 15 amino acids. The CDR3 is CASSPAGTSVREQYF. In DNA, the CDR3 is TGTGCCAGCAGCCCCGCCGGGACTAGCGTCCGCGAGCAGTACTTC.

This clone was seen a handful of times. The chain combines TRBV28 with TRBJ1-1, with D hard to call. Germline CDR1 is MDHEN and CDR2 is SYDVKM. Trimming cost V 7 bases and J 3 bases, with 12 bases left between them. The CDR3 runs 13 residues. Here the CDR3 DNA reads TGTGCCAGCACAGGTTACGTGTACACTGAAGCTTTCTTT. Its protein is CASTGYVYTEAFF.

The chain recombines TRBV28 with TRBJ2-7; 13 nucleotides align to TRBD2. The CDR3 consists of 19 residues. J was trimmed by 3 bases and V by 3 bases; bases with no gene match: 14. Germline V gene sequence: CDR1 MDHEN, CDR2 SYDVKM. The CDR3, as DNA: TGTGCCAGCAGTTTGGTGCGGGGACTAGCGGGATTTTCGGGCTACGAGCAGTACTTC. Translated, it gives CASSLVRGLAGFSGYEQYF.

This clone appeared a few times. The CDR3 loop reads CASSLQGAQYGYTF. CDR3 sequence (DNA): TGTGCCAGCAGCCTACAGGGGGCACAGTATGGCTACACCTTC. The chain combines TRBV5-4 with TRBJ1-2; 9 bases are a match to TRBD1. Germline V gene lookup returns CDR1 SGHNT and CDR2 YYREEE (reference sequence). CDR3 length: 14 amino acids. J gave up 5 bases and V 4 bases, and 6 bases lay outside the gene matches.

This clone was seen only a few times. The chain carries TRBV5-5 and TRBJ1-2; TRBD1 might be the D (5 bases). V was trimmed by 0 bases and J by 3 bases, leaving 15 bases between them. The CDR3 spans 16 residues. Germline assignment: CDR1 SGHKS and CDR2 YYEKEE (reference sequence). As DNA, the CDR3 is TGTGCCAGCAGCTTGGATACTCAGGGTTTACACTATGGCTACACCTTC. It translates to CASSLDTQGLHYGYTF.

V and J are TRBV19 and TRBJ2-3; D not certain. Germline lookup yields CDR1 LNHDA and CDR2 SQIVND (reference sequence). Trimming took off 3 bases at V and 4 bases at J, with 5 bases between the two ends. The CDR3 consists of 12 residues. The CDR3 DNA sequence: TGTGCCAGTAGTATGCGTTCAGATACGCAGTATTTT. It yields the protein CASSMRSDTQYF.

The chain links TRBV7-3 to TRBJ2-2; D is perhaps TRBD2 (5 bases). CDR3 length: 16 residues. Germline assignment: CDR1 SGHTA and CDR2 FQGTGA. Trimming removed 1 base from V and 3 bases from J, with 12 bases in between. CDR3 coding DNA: TGTGCCAGCAGCTTAATGGCGGGCACCGACACCGGGGAGCTGTTTTTT. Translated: CASSLMAGTDTGELFF.

Written as DNA, the CDR3 is TGTGCCAGCAGCGTTCAGGGACAGCCACAAGAGACCCAGTACTTC. Translation gives CASSVQGQPQETQYF. The chain joins TRBV7-9 to TRBJ2-5, with 7 bases identical to TRBD1. The germline V gene encodes CDR1 SEHNR and CDR2 FQNEAQ (reference sequence). This CDR3 has 15 residues. Unmatched junction bases numbered 8, after V lost 5 bases and J lost 2 bases. Variable domain in full (rest from reference TRBV7-9 and TRBJ2-5): DTGVSQNPRHKITKRGQNVTFRCDPISEHNRLYWYRQTLGQGPEFLTYFQNEAQLEKSRLLSDRFSAERPKGSFSTLEIQRTEQGDSAMYLCASSVQGQPQETQYFGPGTRLLVL.